These T cell receptor beta chains were read from a single sample in a study of blood T cell repertoires in COVID-19. The protocol was immunoSEQ multiplex PCR, while the TCRdb copy is restricted to in-frame clones and leaves out a portion. This table has approximately 210,000 clones, 70% to 85% appearing once. Sequenced input: PBMCs or T cells enriched from blood (not recorded which). The receptor source for this set is a woman between 55 and 75 years old who had recovered from COVID-19. Both conserved end residues are part of each CDR3. The D gene is left open where the match is weak. Size is stated for part of the rows, as once, few or many counts, or as a class when the clone is expanded.

>TRBJ1-2|-|TRBD1|TRBV4-1
TGCGCCAGCAGCCAGCCGGGACAGGCAATCTATGGCTACACCTTC
CASSQPGQAIYGYTF
>TRBJ1-3|-|-|TRBV20-1
TGCAGTGCCGAACAGGGTAACACCATATATTTT
CSAEQGNTIYF
>TRBJ2-5|-|-|TRBV5-1
TGCGCCAGCAGCTTGGGTGACAGGAGGCAAGAGACCCAGTACTTC
CASSLGDRRQETQYF
>TRBJ2-7|once|TRBD2|TRBV14
TGTGCCAGCAGCCAAGTCGGGAGGCCCCCCTACGAGCAGTACTTC
CASSQVGRPPYEQYF
>TRBJ2-1|-|-|TRBV10-1
TGCGCCAGCAGTGATAGTAGCGGAACCTCCTACAATGAGCAGTTCTTC
CASSDSSGTSYNEQFF
>TRBJ1-5|-|TRBD1|TRBV2
TGTGCCAGCACCAGGGACAGGGTGGATCAGCCCCAGCATTTT
CASTRDRVDQPQHF
>TRBJ2-7|-|-|TRBV27
TGTGCCAGCAGTTTATCCTTTAGCGGAGTCTACGAGCAGTACTTC
CASSLSFSGVYEQYF
>TRBJ1-1|few|-|TRBV25-1
TGTGCCAGCAGTGCGGTTACAGGGTTGAACACTGAAGCTTTCTTT
CASSAVTGLNTEAFF
>TRBJ1-2|-|-|TRBV19
TGTGCCAGTAGTATAGACAGGGGAGACAACTATGGCTACACCTTC
CASSIDRGDNYGYTF
>TRBJ2-1|-|TRBD2|TRBV27
TGTGCCAGCACCCACATTCGTCGGGGAGCGGGAGGGCCTATAAAGGTTGAGCAGTTCTTC
CASTHIRRGAGGPIKVEQFF
>TRBJ2-6|-|-|TRBV4-1
TGCGCCAGCAGCCAAGATCGCGGCAGGGGAAGCTCTGGGGCCAACGTCCTGACTTTC
CASSQDRGRGSSGANVLTF
>TRBJ1-5|few|-|TRBV5-5
TGTGCCAGCAGCGCGAGCCCGGGTAGGAATCAGCCCCAGCATTTT
CASSASPGRNQPQHF
>TRBJ1-6|-|-|TRBV7-2
TGTGCCAGCAGCTTCCCTACAGAGAGCCCCCTCCACTTT
CASSFPTESPLHF
>TRBJ2-4|-|TRBD2|TRBV20-1
TGCAGTGCTAGTTTTGGCGTGACTAGCGGGGGCGACATTCAGTACTTC
CSASFGVTSGGDIQYF
>TRBJ1-4|-|TRBD1|TRBV5-5
TGTGCCAGCAGCGTTACCATGGGACAGGGGGAAAGGGAAAAACTGTTTTTT
CASSVTMGQGEREKLFF
>TRBJ2-2|few|-|TRBV14
TGTGCCAGCAGCCAAGACAGGGGTCTCTACTTACCGAACACCGGGGAGCTGTTTTTT
CASSQDRGLYLPNTGELFF
>TRBJ2-7|-|TRBD1|TRBV5-1
TGCGCCAGCAGCTCGGGGGACAGGGGGGGTCCCTACGAGCAGTACTTC
CASSSGDRGGPYEQYF
>TRBJ1-4|-|-|TRBV5-5
TGTGCCAGCAGCCGCAGGGGCGGTGAAAAACTGTTTTTT
CASSRRGGEKLFF
>TRBJ1-1|-|-|TRBV7-9
TGTGCCAGCAGCTTCCAATTTTCCGGGGGCACTGAAGCTTTCTTT
CASSFQFSGGTEAFF
>TRBJ1-4|-|-|TRBV7-6
TGTGCCAGCAGCTTAGGGGCCCAACGGCCGGAAAAACTGTTTTTT
CASSLGAQRPEKLFF
>TRBJ1-1|-|-|TRBV4-2
TGTGCCAGCAGCCCCAGGAACACTGAAGCTTTCTTT
CASSPRNTEAFF
>TRBJ1-2|once|-|TRBV2
TGTGCCAGCAGTGAAAAGGGGGGGTACTATGGCTACACCTTC
CASSEKGGYYGYTF
>TRBJ2-3|-|TRBD2|TRBV5-1
TGCGCCAGCAGCCCGGTGACTAGCGGGGCAGGGGATACGCAGTATTTT
CASSPVTSGAGDTQYF
>TRBJ2-1|-|-|TRBV5-1
TGCGCCAGCAGCTTGGGAGCTAGCGCCCTGCCTACAATGACGCAGTTCTTC
CASSLGASALPTMTQFF
>TRBJ2-4|-|TRBD1|TRBV25-1
TGTGCCAGCAGTGGCGGGACAGGCTGGGACATTCAGTACTTC
CASSGGTGWDIQYF
>TRBJ1-2|-|TRBD1|TRBV4-3
TGCGCCAGCAGCCAAGAACTCTGGGGACAGACTAACTATGGCTACACCTTC
CASSQELWGQTNYGYTF
>TRBJ2-2|-|-|TRBV6-5
TGTGCCACTCTTCTGGGGGGGCCGGGGACCGGGGAGCTGTTTTTT
CATLLGGPGTGELFF
>TRBJ2-7|few|TRBD1|TRBV5-6
TGTGCCAGCAGCCTTCCCGGGACAGGGAGCAACGAGCAGTACTTC
CASSLPGTGSNEQYF
>TRBJ2-1|few|-|TRBV27
TGTGCCAGCAGTTCAAAACTAGGAGGGGATTGGAATGAGCAGTTCTTC
CASSSKLGGDWNEQFF